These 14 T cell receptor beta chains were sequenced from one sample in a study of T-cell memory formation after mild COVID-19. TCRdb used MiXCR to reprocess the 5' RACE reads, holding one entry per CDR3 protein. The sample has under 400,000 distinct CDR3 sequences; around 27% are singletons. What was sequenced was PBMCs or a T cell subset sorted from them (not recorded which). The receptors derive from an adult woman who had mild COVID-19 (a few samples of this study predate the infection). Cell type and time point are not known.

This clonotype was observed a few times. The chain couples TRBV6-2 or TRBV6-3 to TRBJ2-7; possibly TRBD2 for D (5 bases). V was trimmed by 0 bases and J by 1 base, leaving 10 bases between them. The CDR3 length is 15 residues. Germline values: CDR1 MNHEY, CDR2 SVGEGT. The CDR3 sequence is CASSYSYGVSYEQYF. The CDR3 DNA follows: TGTGCCAGCAGTTACTCGTACGGGGTTTCCTACGAGCAGTACTTC.

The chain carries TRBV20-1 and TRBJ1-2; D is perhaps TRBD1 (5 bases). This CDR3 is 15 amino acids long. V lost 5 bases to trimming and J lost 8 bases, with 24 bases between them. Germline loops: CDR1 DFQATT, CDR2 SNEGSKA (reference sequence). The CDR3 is CSAPSRGDRYGGYTF. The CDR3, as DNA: TGCAGTGCTCCTTCCCGGGGGGACCGGTACGGGGGCTACACCTTC.

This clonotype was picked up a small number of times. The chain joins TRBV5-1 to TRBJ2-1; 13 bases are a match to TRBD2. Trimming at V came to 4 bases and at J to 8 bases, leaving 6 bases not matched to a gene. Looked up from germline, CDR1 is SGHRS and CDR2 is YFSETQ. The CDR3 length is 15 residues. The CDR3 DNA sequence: TGCGCCAGCAGCCCGACTAGCGGGGGGTTTGATGAGCAGTTCTTC. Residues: CASSPTSGGFDEQFF.

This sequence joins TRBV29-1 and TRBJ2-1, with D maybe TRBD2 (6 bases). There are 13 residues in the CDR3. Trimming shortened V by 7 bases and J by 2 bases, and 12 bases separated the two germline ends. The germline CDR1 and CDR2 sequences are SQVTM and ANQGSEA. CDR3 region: CSARGDPYNEQFF. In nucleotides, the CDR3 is TGCAGCGCACGCGGGGATCCCTACAATGAGCAGTTCTTC.

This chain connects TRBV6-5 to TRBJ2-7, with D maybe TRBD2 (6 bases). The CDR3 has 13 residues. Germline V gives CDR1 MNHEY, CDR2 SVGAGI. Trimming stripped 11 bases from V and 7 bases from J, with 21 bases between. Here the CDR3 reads CAVAAGTSGEQYF. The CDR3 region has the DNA TGTGCCGTCGCCGCTGGGACTTCCGGGGAGCAGTACTTC.

The CDR3 sequence is CSVDYRLAGYNEQFF. The CDR3, as DNA: TGCAGCGTGGATTATAGGCTAGCGGGCTACAATGAGCAGTTCTTC. This sequence joins TRBV29-1 and TRBJ2-1; 8 bases align to TRBD2. This CDR3 has 15 amino acids. In germline, CDR1 is SQVTM, CDR2 ANQGSEA. Germline trimming cut 6 bases from V and 3 bases from J; bases unmatched to any gene: 10.

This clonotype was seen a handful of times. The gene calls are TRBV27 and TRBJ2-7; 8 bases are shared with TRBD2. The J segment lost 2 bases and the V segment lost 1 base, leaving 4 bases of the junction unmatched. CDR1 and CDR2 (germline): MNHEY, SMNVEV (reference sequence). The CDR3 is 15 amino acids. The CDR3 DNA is TGTGCCAGCAGTTTATTCGGCGGGGGGACCTACGAGCAGTACTTC. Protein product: CASSLFGGGTYEQYF.

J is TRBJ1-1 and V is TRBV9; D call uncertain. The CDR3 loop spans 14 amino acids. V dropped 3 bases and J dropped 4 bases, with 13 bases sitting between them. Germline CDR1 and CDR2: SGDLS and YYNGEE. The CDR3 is CASSGALSGTEAFF. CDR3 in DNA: TGTGCCAGCAGCGGCGCCTTAAGCGGCACTGAAGCTTTCTTT.

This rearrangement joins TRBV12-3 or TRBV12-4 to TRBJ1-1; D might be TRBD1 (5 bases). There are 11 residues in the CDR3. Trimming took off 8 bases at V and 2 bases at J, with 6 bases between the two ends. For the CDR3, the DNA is TGTGCCAGCGGGGGAAACACTGAAGCTTTCTTT. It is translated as CASGGNTEAFF.

The CDR3 loop reads CASSARDSEAFF. CDR3 DNA: TGTGCCAGCAGCGCGCGGGACTCAGAAGCTTTCTTT. The chain joins TRBV7-6 to TRBJ1-1, with D possibly being TRBD1 (5 bases). V was clipped by 5 bases and J by 8 bases, with 12 bases between them. CDR1 and CDR2 from the germline V gene are SGHVS and FNYEAQ. This CDR3 contains 12 residues.

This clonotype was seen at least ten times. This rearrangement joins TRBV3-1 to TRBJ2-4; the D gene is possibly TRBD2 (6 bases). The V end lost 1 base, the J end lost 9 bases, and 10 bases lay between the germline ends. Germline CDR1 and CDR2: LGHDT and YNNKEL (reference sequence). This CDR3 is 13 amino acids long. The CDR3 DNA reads TGTGCCAGCAGCCAAGGGGACTGGAGCATTCAGTACTTC. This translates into CASSQGDWSIQYF.

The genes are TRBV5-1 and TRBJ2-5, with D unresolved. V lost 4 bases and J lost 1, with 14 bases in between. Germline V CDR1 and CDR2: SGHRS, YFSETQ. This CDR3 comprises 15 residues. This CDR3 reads CASSPAAVIQETQYF. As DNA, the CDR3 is TGCGCCAGCAGCCCCGCGGCCGTCATCCAAGAGACCCAGTACTTC. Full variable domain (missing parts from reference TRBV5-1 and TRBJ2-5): KAGVTQTPRYLIKTRGQQVTLSCSPISGHRSVSWYQQTPGQGLQFLFEYFSETQRNKGNFPGRFSGRQFSNSRSEMNVSTLELGDSALYLCASSPAAVIQETQYFGPGTRLLVL.

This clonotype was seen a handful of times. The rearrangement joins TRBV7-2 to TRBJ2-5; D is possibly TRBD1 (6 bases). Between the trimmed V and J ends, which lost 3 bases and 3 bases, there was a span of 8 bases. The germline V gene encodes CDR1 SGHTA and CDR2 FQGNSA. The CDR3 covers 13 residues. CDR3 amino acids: CASSFQGKETQYF. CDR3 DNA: TGTGCCAGCAGCTTCCAGGGGAAAGAGACCCAGTACTTC. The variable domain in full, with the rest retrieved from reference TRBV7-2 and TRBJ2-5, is GAGVSQSPSNKVTEKGKDVELRCDPISGHTALYWYRQSLGQGLEFLIYFQGNSAPDKSGLPSDRFSAERTGGSVSTLTIQRTQQEDSAVYLCASSFQGKETQYFGPGTRLLVL.

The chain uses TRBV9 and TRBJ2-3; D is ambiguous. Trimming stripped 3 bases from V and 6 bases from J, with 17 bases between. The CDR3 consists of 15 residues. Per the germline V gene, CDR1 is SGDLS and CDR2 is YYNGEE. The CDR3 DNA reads TGTGCCAGCAGCGCTTCCGGGCTCTCGGGTGATACGCAGTATTTT. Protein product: CASSASGLSGDTQYF.